Below, one TCR beta chain is given with its context. What it recognizes is unknown. These data originate in a study of T cell responses to AZD1222 COVID-19 vaccine. Regarding the study as a whole: In all cases, repertoires were sampled only after the peak T cell response. The study found vaccine-associated CD4 TCRs spanning spike, dominant at 160-218 and 743-854.

The V gene's germline CDR1 is LNHDA and CDR2 SQIVND (reference sequence). Germline trimming cut 4 bases from V and 7 bases from J; bases unmatched to any gene: 6. The CDR3 covers 15 residues. Using immunoSEQ multiplex PCR, the repertoire was profiled, and TCRdb retains in-frame clones only, with some absent. The sample contains 130,000 or so clones, about 91% of which appear only once. The chain couples TRBV19 to TRBJ2-1; 11 positions agree with TRBD2. This clonotype originated in an adult who received the AZD1222 COVID-19 vaccine. The sample consisted of peripheral blood, taken 28 days after the second AZD1222 dose. The CDR3 DNA is TGTGCCAGTAGTAAAACTAGCGGGAGTCAAAATGAGCAGTTCTTC. Protein sequence: CASSKTSGSQNEQFF.